The T cell receptor beta chain under discussion was sequenced for a study of T cell changes during pregnancy in multiple sclerosis. This CDR3 region has 16 residues. Per germline, CDR1 MNHEY and CDR2 SMNVEV (reference sequence). V lost 0 bases, J lost 5 bases, and 17 bases lay in between. The table came from immunoSEQ multiplex PCR; TCRdb's copy has only in-frame clones and leaves some out. The sample gives tens of thousands of clones, 91% of which show up once; 1% to 1.5% is in the top ten. The material sequenced was peripheral blood, taken after pregnancy. V gene TRBV27 combines with J gene TRBJ2-7; D may be TRBD1 (5 bases). The origin of this receptor is a female donor in good health, enrolled as a control in a pregnancy study. The CDR3 spells CASSLSQVPLMDEQYF. The DNA for the CDR3 is TGTGCCAGCAGTTTATCACAGGTACCCCTGATGGACGAGCAGTACTTC.